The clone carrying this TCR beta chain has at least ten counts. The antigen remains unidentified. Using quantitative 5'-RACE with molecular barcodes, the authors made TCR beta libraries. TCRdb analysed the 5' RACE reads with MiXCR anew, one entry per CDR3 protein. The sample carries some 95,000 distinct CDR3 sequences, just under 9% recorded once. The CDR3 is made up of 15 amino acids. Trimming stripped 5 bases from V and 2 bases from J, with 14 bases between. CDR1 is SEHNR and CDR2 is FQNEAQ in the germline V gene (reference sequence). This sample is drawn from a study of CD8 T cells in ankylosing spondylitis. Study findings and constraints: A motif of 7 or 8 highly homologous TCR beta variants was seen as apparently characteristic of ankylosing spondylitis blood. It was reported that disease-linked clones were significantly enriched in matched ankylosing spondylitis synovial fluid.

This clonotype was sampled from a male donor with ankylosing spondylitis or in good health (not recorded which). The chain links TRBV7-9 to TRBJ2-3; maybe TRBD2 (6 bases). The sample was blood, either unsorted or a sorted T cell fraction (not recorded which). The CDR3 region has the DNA TGTGCCAGCAGCATTGGCCGGGGGTCCACAGATACGCAGTATTTT. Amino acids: CASSIGRGSTDTQYF.